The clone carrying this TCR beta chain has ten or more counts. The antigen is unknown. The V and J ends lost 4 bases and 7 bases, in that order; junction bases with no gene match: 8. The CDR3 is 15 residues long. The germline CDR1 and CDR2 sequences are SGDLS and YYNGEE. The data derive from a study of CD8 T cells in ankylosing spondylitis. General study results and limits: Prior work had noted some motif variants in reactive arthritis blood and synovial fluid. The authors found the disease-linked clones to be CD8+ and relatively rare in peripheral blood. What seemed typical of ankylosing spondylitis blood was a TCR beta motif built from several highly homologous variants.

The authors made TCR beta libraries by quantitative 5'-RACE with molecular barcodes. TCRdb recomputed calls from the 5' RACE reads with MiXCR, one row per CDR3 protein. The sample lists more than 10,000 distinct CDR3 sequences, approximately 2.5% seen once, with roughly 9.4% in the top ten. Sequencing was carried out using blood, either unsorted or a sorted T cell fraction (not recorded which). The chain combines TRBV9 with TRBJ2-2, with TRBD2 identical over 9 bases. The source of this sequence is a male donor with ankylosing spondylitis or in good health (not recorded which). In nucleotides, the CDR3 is TGTGCCAGCAGCCCTAGCGGGACTAAGGTCGGGGAGCTGTTTTTT. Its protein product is CASSPSGTKVGELFF.